There are a few counts of the clone carrying this T cell receptor (beta chain). This sample stems from a study of shared clonotypes between healthy human individuals. Deep-level assay runs were performed. Genomic DNA from each subset was divided evenly over several immunoSEQ plates. Profiled with immunoSEQ multiplex PCR; TCRdb holds only in-frame clones, not every one. This table holds about 500,000 clones, over 60% found once. Germline values: CDR1 MNHEY, CDR2 SMNVEV (reference sequence). The CDR3 runs 13 residues. The ends lost 2 bases at V and 2 bases at J; junction bases unmatched: 0. The chain carries TRBV27 and TRBJ2-7; 7 bases match TRBD2. Source material: PBMCs. The origin of this receptor is a woman in her thirties or forties in good health. Some clones in this sample may be carry-over from other donors' samples. CDR3 sequence (DNA): TGTGCCAGCAGTTTAGCGGGGGCCTACGAGCAGTACTTC. This translates into CASSLAGAYEQYF.